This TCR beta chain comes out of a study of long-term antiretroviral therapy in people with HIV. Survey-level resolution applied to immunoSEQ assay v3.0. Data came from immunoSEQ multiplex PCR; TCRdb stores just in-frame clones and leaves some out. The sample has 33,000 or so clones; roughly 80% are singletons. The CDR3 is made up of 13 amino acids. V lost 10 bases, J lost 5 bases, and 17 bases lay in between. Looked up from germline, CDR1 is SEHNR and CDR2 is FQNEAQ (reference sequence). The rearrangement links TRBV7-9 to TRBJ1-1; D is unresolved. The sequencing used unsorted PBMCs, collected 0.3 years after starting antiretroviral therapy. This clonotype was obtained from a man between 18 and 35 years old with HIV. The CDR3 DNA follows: TGTGCCACCTCACGGGCAGGAATGACTGAAGCTTTCTTT. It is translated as CATSRAGMTEAFF.